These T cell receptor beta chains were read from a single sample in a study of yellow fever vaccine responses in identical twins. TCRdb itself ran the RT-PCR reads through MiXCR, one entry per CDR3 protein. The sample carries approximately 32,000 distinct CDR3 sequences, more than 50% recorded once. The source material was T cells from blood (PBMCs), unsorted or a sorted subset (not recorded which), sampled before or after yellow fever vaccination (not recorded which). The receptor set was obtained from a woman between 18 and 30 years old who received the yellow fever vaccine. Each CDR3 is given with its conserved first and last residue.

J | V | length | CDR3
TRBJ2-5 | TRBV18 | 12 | CASSTPQETQYF
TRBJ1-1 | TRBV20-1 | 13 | CSARDLVNTEAFF
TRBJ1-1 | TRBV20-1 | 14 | CSARVGEVPAEAFF
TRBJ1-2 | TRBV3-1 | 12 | CASSQFNYGYTF
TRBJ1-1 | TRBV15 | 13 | CATRLMGNTEAFF
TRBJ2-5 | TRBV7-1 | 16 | CASRSEGLAIQETQYF
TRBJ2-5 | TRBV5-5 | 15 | CASSLVGDGVETQYF
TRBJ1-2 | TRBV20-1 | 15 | CSARDPGRSGYGYTF
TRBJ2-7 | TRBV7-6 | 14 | CASSLGGGGYEQYF
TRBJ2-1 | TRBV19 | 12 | CATSGGVNEQFF
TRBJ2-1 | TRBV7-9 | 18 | CASSTPLTSGRPYNEQFF
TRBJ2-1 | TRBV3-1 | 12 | CASGSWDNEQFF
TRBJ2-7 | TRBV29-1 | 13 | CSERPGLSYEQYF
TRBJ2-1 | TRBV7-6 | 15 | CASSLTSGGVDEQFF
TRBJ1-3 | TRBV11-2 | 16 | CASSLERSTSGNTIYF
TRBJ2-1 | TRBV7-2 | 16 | CASSLAGQGDHNEQFF
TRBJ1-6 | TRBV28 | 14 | CASIRDRYNSPLHF
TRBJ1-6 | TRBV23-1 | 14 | CASSQPPRGVALHF
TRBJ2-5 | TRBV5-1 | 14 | CASSLSGRVETQYF